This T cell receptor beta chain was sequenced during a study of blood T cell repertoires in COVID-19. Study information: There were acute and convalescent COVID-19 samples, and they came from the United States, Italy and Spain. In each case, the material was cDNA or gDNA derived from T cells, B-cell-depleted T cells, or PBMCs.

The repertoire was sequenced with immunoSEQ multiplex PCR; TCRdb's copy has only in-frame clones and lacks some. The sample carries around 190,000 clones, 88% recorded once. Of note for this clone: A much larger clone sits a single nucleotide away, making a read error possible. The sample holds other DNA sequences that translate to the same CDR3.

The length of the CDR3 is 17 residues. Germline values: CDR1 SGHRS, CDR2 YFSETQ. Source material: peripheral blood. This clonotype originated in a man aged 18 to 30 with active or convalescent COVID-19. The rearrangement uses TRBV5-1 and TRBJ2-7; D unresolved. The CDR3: CASSLTPRTGSPSEQYF. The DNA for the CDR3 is TGCGCTAGCAGCCTTACCCCTCGAACCGGGTCCCCTTCCGAGCAGTACTTC. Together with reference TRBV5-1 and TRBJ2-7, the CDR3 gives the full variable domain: KAGVTQTPRYLIKTRGQQVTLSCSPISGHRSVSWYQQTPGQGLQFLFEYFSETQRNKGNFPGRFSGRQFSNSRSEMNVSTLELGDSALYLCASSLTPRTGSPSEQYFGPGTRLTVT.